This T cell receptor beta chain was captured by sequencing in a study of spatial heterogeneity in lung cancer. Germline lookup yields CDR1 SNHLY and CDR2 FYNNEI. With 8 bases removed from V and 11 bases from J, the gap between germline ends came to 13 bases. This CDR3 has 11 amino acids. Described time point: sample taken at primary tumor resection. Extraction of whole RNA from tumor, nontumor lung or frozen PBMC preceded unsorted sequencing. MiXCR was run by TCRdb on the 5' RACE reads, yielding one entry per CDR3 protein. The data contain fewer than 65,000 distinct CDR3 sequences, about 5.9% of them singletons. A few counts support this clonotype.

The sequencing used PBMCs, collected at surgery. The rearrangement uses TRBV2 and TRBJ1-5, with D possibly being TRBD1 (6 bases). This TCR was sampled from a female donor with early-stage non-small cell lung cancer. The CDR3 bases are TGTGCCAGCGCCTCAGAGGGGGCCCAGCATTTT. Translating it yields CASASEGAQHF. Looking up the rest from reference TRBV2 and TRBJ1-5 gives the full variable domain: EPEVTQTPSHQVTQMGQEVILRCVPISNHLYFYWYRQILGQKVEFLVSFYNNEISEKSEIFDDQFSVERPDGSNFTLKIRSTKLEDSAMYFCASASEGAQHFGDGTRLSIL.